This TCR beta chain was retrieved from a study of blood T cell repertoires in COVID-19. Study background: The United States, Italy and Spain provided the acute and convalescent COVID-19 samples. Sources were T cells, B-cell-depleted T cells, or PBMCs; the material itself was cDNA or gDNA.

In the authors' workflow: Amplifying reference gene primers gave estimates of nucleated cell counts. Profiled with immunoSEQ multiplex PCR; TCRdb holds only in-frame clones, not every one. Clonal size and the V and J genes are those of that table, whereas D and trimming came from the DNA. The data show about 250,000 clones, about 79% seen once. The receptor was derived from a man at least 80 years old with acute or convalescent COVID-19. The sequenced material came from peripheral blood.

CDR3 nucleotides: TGTGCCAGCAGAAGGACAGGTGAAAGTCAGCCCCAGCATTTT. Its translation is CASRRTGESQPQHF. J is TRBJ1-5 and V is TRBV6-5, with TRBD1 matching 7 bases. There are 14 residues in the CDR3. Germline V gene data show CDR1 as MNHEY and CDR2 as SVGAGI. The V gene end was trimmed by 6 bases and the J gene end by 6 bases; junction bases not matched to a gene: 8.